Included here is one T cell receptor (beta chain) sequence, with context. Its antigen remains unidentified. Deletions cut 6 bases from V and 0 bases from J, with 9 bases between. CDR1 is SQVTM and CDR2 is ANQGSEA in the germline V gene. CDR3 size: 12 residues. The primer mix had 60 Vbeta and 13 Jbeta primers. TCRdb's copy holds only in-frame clones and misses some; the assay was immunoSEQ multiplex PCR. The data hold just over 150,000 clones, with approximately 86% observed a single time. This sample was taken from a study of cytomegalovirus exposure and HLA in healthy donors. Study-level points and caveats: Per a later analysis, HLA-associated TCR beta chains showed more clonal expansion than other, equally common TCR beta chains. Later on, analysis showed that most CMV-associated TCR beta chains appeared to be HLA-restricted. The study dropped some indistinguishable V segments, TRBV6-2 and TRBV6-3 among them. The dataset shows that most TCR sequences were rare, while some public TCRs occurred in many donors.

This sequence joins TRBV29-1 and TRBJ2-7; weak D call: TRBD1 (6 bases). What was sequenced was PBMCs. This TCR was recovered from a woman under 30 in good health and CMV-seronegative. The CDR3 coding sequence is TGCAGCGTCGAGACAGGCTCCTACGAGCAGTACTTC. Protein product: CSVETGSYEQYF.